A selection of T cell receptor beta chains follows, all from one sample in a study of Graves' ophthalmopathy and Graves' hyperthyroidism. One entry per CDR3 protein results from TCRdb running MiXCR on the multiplex PCR reads. The sample carries roughly 600,000 distinct CDR3 sequences, under 45% recorded once. Sequencing was done on a sample of peripheral blood or thyroid tissue (not recorded which). The source is an adult man with Graves' hyperthyroidism. The CDR3 runs from the conserved cysteine through the conserved F or W. Each record gives: V gene, J gene, D gene, clone size, CDR3 DNA, CDR3 protein. A D gene is named only where the DNA matches it firmly. Rows give clone size only sometimes, using once, few, many, or a class for an expanded clone.

v_call: TRBV5-1; j_call: TRBJ2-7; d_call: .; clone_size: .; cdr3_nt: TGCGTCAGCAGCTTGGTTTCGGGCGAGCAGTACTTC; cdr3_aa: CVSSLVSGEQYF
v_call: TRBV5-8; j_call: TRBJ1-5; d_call: .; clone_size: many; cdr3_nt: TGTGCCAGCAGCTTAATATATCAGCCCCAGCATTTT; cdr3_aa: CASSLIYQPQHF
v_call: TRBV7-3; j_call: TRBJ2-5; d_call: .; clone_size: .; cdr3_nt: TGTGCCAGCAGCTCCACCGGACTGAACCGGGAGACCCAGTACTTC; cdr3_aa: CASSSTGLNRETQYF
v_call: TRBV7-9; j_call: TRBJ1-4; d_call: .; clone_size: many; cdr3_nt: TGTGCCAGCAGCGAGTTAGGGGACTCTAATGAAAAACTGTTTTTT; cdr3_aa: CASSELGDSNEKLFF
v_call: TRBV10-3; j_call: TRBJ1-5; d_call: .; clone_size: many; cdr3_nt: TGTGCCATCAGTGAGCGGCAGAGATCTAGCAATCAGCCCCAGCATTTT; cdr3_aa: CAISERQRSSNQPQHF
v_call: TRBV11-2; j_call: TRBJ1-5; d_call: .; clone_size: .; cdr3_nt: TGTGCCAGCAGCCCCCCCCCGGTCGGAGATAGCAATCAGCCCCAGCATTTT; cdr3_aa: CASSPPPVGDSNQPQHF
v_call: TRBV20-1; j_call: TRBJ1-3; d_call: .; clone_size: many; cdr3_nt: TGCAGTGCTAGATTGTTTGCTGGAAACACCATATATTTT; cdr3_aa: CSARLFAGNTIYF
v_call: TRBV12-3/TRBV12-4; j_call: TRBJ2-1; d_call: TRBD2; clone_size: few; cdr3_nt: TGTGCCAGCAGTTCACCGCCCGGGACTAGCGGGGGGAGCTCCTACAATGAGCAGTTCTTC; cdr3_aa: CASSSPPGTSGGSSYNEQFF
v_call: TRBV7-2; j_call: TRBJ2-2; d_call: .; clone_size: .; cdr3_nt: TGCGCCAGCAGCTTAGAACTGGTTACAGGGTACGGCGGGGAGCTGTTTTTT; cdr3_aa: CASSLELVTGYGGELFF
v_call: TRBV15; j_call: TRBJ2-5; d_call: TRBD2; clone_size: .; cdr3_nt: TGTGCCACCAGCAGCGGGTGGCTAGCGGGGGAGGATGAGGAGACCCAGTACTTC; cdr3_aa: CATSSGWLAGEDEETQYF
v_call: TRBV7-2; j_call: TRBJ2-5; d_call: TRBD1; clone_size: .; cdr3_nt: TGTGCCAGCAGGCCGACAGGGCTAGGGAATCAGCCCCAGTACTTC; cdr3_aa: CASRPTGLGNQPQYF
v_call: TRBV5-1; j_call: TRBJ1-2; d_call: .; clone_size: .; cdr3_nt: TGCGCCAGCAGCCTTACCCCGGACTTAGACGCCCAGGGGGGCTACACCTTC; cdr3_aa: CASSLTPDLDAQGGYTF
v_call: TRBV29-1; j_call: TRBJ2-7; d_call: TRBD2; clone_size: many; cdr3_nt: TGCAGCGTACGAGGAACTAGCGCCTACGAGCAGTACTTC; cdr3_aa: CSVRGTSAYEQYF
v_call: TRBV30; j_call: TRBJ2-2; d_call: .; clone_size: .; cdr3_nt: TGTGCCCACGTCCGGGGCACGAACACCGGGGAGCTGTTTTTT; cdr3_aa: CAHVRGTNTGELFF
v_call: TRBV11-2; j_call: TRBJ1-5; d_call: .; clone_size: many; cdr3_nt: TGTGCCAGCAGCACAGGGACGGGCAATCAGCCCCAGCATTTT; cdr3_aa: CASSTGTGNQPQHF
v_call: TRBV29-1; j_call: TRBJ2-7; d_call: TRBD2; clone_size: .; cdr3_nt: TGCAGCGTTGAAGGTAGCGGGAGGACAGAAGAGCAGTACTTC; cdr3_aa: CSVEGSGRTEEQYF
v_call: TRBV29-1; j_call: TRBJ1-2; d_call: .; clone_size: .; cdr3_nt: TGCAGCAGCCAAGAGCGTGACGGGAACTATGGCTACACCTTC; cdr3_aa: CSSQERDGNYGYTF
v_call: TRBV20-1; j_call: TRBJ1-4; d_call: .; clone_size: .; cdr3_nt: TGCAGTGCCGTGTGGACAGCGGGAACTGAAAAACTGTTTTTT; cdr3_aa: CSAVWTAGTEKLFF